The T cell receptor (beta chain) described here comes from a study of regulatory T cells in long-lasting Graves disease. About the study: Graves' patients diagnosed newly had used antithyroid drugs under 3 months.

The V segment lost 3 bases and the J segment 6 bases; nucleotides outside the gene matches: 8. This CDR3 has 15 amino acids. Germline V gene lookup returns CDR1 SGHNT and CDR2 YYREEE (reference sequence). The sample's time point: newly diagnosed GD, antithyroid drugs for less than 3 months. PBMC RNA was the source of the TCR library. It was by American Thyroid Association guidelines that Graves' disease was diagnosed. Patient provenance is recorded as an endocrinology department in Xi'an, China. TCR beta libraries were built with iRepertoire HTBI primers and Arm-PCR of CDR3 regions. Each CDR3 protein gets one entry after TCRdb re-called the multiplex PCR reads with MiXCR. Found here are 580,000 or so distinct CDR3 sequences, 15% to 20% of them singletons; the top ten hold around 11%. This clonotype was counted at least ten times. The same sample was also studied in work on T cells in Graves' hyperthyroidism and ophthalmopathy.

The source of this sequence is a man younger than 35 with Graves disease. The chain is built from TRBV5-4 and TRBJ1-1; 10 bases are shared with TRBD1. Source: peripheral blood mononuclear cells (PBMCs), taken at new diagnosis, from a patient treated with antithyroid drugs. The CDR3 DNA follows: TGTGCCAGCAGCTATTGGGACAGGGGACTGTCTGAAGCTTTCTTT. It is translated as CASSYWDRGLSEAFF.